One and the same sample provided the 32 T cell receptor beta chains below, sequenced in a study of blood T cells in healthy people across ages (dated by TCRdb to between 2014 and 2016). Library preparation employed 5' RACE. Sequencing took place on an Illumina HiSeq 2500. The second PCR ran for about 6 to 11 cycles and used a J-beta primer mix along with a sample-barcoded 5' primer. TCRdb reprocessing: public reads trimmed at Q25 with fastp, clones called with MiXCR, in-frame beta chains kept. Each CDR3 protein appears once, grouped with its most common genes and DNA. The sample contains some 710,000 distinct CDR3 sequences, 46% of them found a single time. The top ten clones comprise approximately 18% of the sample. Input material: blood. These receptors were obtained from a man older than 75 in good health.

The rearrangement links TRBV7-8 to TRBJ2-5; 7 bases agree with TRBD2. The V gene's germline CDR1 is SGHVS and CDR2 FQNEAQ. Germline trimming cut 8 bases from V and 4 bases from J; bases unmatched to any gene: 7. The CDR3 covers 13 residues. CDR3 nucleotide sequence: TGTGCCAGCGGGGGGGAGCGGGGAGAGACCCAGTACTTC. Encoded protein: CASGGERGETQYF.

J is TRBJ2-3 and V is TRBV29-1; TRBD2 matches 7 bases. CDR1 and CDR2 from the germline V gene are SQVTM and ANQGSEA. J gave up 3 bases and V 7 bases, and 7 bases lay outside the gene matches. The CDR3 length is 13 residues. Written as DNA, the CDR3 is TGCAGCGAGTCTAGCGGAGCGACAGATACGCAGTATTTT. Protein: CSESSGATDTQYF.

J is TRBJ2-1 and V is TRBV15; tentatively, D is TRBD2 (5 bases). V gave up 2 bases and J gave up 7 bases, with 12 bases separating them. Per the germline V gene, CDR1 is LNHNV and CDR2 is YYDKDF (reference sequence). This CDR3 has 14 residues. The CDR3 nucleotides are TGTGCCACCAGCAGACCTGGACTGGGAAATGAGCAGTTCTTC. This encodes CATSRPGLGNEQFF.

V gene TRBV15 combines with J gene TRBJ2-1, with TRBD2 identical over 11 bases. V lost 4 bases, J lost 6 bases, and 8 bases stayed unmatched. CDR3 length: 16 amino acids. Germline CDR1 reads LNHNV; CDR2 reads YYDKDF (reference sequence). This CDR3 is CATSKPGTSGLNEQFF. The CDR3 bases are TGTGCCACCAGCAAGCCGGGGACTAGCGGCCTCAATGAGCAGTTCTTC.

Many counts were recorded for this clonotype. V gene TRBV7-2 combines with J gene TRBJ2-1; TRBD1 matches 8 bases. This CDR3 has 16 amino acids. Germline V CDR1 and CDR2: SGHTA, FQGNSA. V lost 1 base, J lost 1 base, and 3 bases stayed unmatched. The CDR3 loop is CASSLGTGLSYNEQFF. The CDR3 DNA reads TGTGCCAGCAGCTTAGGGACAGGGTTATCCTACAATGAGCAGTTCTTC.

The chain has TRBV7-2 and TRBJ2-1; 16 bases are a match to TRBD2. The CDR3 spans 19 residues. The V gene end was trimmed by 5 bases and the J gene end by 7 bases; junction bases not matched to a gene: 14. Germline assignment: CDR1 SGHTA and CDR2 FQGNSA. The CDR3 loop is CASSTTPGTSGRAGNEQFF. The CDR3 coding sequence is TGTGCCAGCAGCACGACCCCGGGGACTAGCGGGAGGGCCGGAAATGAGCAGTTCTTC.

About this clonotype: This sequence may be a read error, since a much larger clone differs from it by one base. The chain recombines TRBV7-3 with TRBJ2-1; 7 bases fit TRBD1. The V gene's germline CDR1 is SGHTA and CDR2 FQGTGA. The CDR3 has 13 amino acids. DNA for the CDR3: TGTGCCAGCAGCAGGGACAGATACAAGGAGCAGTTCTTC. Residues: CASSRDRYKEQFF.

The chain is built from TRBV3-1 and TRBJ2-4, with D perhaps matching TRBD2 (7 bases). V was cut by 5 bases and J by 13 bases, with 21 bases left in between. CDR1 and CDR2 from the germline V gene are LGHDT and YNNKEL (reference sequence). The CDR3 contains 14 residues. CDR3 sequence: CASSGASGEGEQYF. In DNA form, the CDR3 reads TGTGCCAGCAGCGGCGCTAGCGGAGAGGGGGAGCAGTACTTC.

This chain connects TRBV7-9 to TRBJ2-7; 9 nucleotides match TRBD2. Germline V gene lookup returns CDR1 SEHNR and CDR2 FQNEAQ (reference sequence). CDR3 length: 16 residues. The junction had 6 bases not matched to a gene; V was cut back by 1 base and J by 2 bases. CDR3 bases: TGTGCCAGCAGCTTAGATTTGGCGGGAGGGGCCTACGAGCAGTACTTC. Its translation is CASSLDLAGGAYEQYF. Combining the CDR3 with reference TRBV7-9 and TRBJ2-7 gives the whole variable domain DTGVSQNPRHKITKRGQNVTFRCDPISEHNRLYWYRQTLGQGPEFLTYFQNEAQLEKSRLLSDRFSAERPKGSFSTLEIQRTEQGDSAMYLCASSLDLAGGAYEQYFGPGTRLTVT.

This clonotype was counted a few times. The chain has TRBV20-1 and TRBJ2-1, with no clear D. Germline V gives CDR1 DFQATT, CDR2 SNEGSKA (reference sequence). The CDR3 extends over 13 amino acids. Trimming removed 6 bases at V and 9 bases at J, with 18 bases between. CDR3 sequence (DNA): TGCAGTGCCTCCTCTCTGTTGAGAGGTGAGCAGTTCTTC. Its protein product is CSASSLLRGEQFF.

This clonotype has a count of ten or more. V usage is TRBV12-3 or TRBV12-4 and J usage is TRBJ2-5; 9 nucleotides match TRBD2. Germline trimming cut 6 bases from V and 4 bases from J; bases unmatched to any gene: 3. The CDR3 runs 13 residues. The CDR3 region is CASSGGGGETQYF. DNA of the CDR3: TGTGCCAGCAGCGGCGGGGGGGGAGAGACCCAGTACTTC.

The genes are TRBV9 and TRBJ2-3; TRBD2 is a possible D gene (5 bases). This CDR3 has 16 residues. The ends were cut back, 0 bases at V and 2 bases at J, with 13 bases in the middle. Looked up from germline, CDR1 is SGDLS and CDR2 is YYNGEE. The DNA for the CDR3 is TGTGCCAGCAGCGTAGTCGGGGTAGGGATCACAGATACGCAGTATTTT. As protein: CASSVVGVGITDTQYF.

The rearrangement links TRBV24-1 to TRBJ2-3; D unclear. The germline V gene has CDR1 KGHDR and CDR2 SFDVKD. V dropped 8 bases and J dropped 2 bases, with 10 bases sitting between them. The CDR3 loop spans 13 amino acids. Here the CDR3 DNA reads TGTGCCACCACGGACGTCCTCACAGATACGCAGTATTTT. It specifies CATTDVLTDTQYF.

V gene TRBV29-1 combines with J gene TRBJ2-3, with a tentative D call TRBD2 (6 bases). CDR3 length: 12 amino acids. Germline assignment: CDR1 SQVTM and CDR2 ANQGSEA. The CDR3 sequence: CTAGWSTDTQYF. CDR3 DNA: TGCACGGCGGGGTGGTCCACAGATACGCAGTATTTT.

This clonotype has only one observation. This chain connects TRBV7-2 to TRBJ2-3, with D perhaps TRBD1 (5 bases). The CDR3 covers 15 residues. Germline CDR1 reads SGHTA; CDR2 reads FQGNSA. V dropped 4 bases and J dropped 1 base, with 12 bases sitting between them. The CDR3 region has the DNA TGTGCCAGCAGCTCCAGGGATCCGGGCACAGATACGCAGTATTTT. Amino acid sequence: CASSSRDPGTDTQYF.

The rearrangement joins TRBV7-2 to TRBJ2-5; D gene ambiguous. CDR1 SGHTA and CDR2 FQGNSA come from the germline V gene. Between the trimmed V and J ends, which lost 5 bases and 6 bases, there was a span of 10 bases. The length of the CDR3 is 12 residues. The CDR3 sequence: CASSPGGQTQYF. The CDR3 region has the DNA TGTGCCAGCAGCCCAGGCGGCCAGACCCAGTACTTC.

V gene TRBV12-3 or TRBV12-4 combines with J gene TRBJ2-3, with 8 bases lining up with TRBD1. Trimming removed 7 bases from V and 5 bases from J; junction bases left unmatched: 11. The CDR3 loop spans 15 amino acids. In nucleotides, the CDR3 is TGTGCCAGCATTACCCTCGGACAGGGAATAGATACGCAGTATTTT. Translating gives CASITLGQGIDTQYF.

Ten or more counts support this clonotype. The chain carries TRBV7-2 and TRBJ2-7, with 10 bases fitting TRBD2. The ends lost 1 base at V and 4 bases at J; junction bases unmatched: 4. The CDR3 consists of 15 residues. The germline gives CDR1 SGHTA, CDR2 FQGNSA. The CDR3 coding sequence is TGTGCCAGCAGCTTAGTAGCGGGAGGTGGTTACGAGCAGTACTTC. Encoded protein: CASSLVAGGGYEQYF.

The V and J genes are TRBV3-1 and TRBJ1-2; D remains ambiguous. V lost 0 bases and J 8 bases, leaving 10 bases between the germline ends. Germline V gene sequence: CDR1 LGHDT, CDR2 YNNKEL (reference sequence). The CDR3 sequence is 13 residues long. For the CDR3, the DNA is TGTGCCAGCAGCCAAGAAGGATACCGGGGCTACACCTTC. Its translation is CASSQEGYRGYTF.

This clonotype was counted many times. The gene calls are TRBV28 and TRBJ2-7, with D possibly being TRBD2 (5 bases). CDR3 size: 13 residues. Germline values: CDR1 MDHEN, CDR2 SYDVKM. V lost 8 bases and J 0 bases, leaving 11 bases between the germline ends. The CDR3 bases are TGTGCCAGCTTCAAGCGGTTCTCCTACGAGCAGTACTTC. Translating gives CASFKRFSYEQYF.

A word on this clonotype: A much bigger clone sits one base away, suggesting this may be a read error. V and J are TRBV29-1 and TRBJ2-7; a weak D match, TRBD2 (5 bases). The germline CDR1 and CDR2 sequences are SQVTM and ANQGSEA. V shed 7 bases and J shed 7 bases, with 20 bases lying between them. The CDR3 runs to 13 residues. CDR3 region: CSARKGPRGEQYF. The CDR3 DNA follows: TGCAGCGCACGGAAAGGTCCCCGGGGTGAGCAGTACTTC.

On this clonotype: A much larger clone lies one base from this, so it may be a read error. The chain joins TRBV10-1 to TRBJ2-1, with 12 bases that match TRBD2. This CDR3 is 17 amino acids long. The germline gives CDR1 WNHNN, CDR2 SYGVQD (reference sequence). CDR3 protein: CAGSESRASGRDNEQFF. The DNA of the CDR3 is TGCGCCGGCAGTGAGTCGAGGGCTAGCGGGAGGGACAATGAGCAGTTCTTC.

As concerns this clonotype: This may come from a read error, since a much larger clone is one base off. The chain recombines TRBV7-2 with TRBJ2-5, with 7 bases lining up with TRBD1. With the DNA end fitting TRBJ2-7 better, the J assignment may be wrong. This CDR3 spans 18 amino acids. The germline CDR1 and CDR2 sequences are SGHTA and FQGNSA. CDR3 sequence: CTSSSLFDHGQGVNEQYF. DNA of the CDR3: TGTACCAGCAGCTCTTTGTTCGACCATGGGCAGGGGGTGAACGAGCAGTACTTC.

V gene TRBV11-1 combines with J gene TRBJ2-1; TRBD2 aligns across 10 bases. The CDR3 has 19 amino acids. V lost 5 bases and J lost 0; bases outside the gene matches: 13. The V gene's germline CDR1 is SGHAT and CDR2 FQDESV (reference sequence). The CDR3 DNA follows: TGTGCCAGCAGCATTACCGGGACTAGCGTCAAGAGCTCCTACAATGAGCAGTTCTTC. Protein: CASSITGTSVKSSYNEQFF.

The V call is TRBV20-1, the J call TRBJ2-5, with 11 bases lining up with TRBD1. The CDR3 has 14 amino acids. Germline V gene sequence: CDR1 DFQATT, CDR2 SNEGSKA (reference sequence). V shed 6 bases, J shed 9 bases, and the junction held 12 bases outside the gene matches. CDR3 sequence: CSAVRDRGFTAQYF. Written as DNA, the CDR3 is TGCAGTGCCGTGAGGGACAGGGGGTTTACGGCCCAGTACTTC.

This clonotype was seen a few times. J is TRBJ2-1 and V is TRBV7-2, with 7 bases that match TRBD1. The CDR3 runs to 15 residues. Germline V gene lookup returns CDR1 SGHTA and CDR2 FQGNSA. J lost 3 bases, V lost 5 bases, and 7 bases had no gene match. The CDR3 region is CASSLGGSVYNEQFF. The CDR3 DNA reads TGTGCCAGCAGCCTAGGGGGCTCCGTCTACAATGAGCAGTTCTTC.

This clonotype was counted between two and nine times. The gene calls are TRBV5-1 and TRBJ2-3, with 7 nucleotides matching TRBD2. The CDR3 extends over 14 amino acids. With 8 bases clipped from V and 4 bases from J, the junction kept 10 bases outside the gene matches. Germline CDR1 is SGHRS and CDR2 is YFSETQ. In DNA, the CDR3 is TGCGCCAGTCACAGCGGGATACCGTCAGATACGCAGTATTTT. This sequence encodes CASHSGIPSDTQYF.

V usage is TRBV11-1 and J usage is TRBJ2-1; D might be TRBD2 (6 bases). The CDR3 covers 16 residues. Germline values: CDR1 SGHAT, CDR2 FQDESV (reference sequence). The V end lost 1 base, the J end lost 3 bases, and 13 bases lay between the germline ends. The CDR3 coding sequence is TGTGCCAGCAGCTTAGGCCCCGGGACTCGCTACAATGAGCAGTTCTTC. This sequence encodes CASSLGPGTRYNEQFF. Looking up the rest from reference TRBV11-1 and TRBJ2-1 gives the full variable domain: EAEVAQSPRYKITEKSQAVAFWCDPISGHATLYWYRQILGQGPELLVQFQDESVVDDSQLPKDRFSAERLKGVDSTLKIQPAELGDSAMYLCASSLGPGTRYNEQFFGPGTRLTVL.

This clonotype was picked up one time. CDR3 nucleotide sequence: TGCAGCGGCGGACGGGGGTACACTGAAGCTTTCTTT. Residues: CSGGRGYTEAFF. V and J are TRBV29-1 and TRBJ1-1, with D possibly being TRBD1 (5 bases). This CDR3 comprises 12 residues. Germline V CDR1 and CDR2: SQVTM, ANQGSEA. The ends were cut back, 7 bases at V and 3 bases at J, with 12 bases in the middle.

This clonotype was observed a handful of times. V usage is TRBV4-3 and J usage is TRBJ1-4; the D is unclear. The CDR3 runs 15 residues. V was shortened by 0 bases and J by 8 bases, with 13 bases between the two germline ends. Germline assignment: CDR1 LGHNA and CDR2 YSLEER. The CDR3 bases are TGCGCCAGCAGCCAAGATCCCGGGGTTGGGGAAAAACTGTTTTTT. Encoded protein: CASSQDPGVGEKLFF.

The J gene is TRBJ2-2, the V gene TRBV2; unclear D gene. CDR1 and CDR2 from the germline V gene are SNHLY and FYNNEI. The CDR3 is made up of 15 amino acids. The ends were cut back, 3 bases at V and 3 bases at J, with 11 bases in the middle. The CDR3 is CASSEAVLYTGELFF. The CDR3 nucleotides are TGTGCCAGCAGTGAGGCGGTCCTTTACACCGGGGAGCTGTTTTTT.

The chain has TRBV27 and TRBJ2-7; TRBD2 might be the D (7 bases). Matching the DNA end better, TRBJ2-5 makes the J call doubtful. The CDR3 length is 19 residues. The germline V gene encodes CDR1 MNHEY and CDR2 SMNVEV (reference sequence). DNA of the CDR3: TGTGCCAGCAGTTTATGGGTTGGGGGGGGGCAGTCTGGCGTGGAGACCCAGTACTTC. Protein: CASSLWVGGGQSGVETQYF.